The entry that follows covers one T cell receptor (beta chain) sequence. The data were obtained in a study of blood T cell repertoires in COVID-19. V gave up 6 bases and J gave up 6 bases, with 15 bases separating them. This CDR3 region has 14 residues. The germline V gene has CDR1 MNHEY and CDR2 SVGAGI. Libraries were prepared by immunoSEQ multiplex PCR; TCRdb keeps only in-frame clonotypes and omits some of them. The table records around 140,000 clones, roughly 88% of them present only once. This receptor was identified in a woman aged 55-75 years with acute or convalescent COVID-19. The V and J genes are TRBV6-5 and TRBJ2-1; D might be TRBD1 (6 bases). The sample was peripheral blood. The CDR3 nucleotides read TGTGCCAGCAGGGCTCGGACAGCCTCCAATGAGCAGTTCTTC. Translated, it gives CASRARTASNEQFF.